This T cell receptor beta chain was documented in a study of blood T cell repertoires in COVID-19. Measured with immunoSEQ multiplex PCR; TCRdb has only the in-frame clones, and not every one. Among around 250,000 clones listed, 85% to 90% were seen once. Trimming removed 5 bases from V and 8 bases from J; junction bases left unmatched: 5. The CDR3 runs 14 residues. Germline-derived CDR1 and CDR2 are SGHTA and FQGNSA. The sequence was collected from a woman in her sixties with COVID-19, enrolled during active disease. The source material was peripheral blood. The chain is built from TRBV7-2 and TRBJ1-3; 11 nucleotides line up with TRBD1. CDR3 coding DNA: TGTGCCAGCAGCCTGGACAGGGGGCTTGACACCATATATTTT. This sequence encodes CASSLDRGLDTIYF.